The present TCR beta chain was sequenced within a study of T cells in Graves' hyperthyroidism and ophthalmopathy. Study-level points and caveats: Clonotypes that were expanded in thyroid above 0.001 mostly appeared in blood too.

Hyperthyroidism in the patients, aged 18 to 65, was newly diagnosed and under 2 months in duration. The diagnostic basis comprised clinical symptoms, serum thyroxine and TRAb, thyroid ultrasound and orbital computed tomography. The authors obtained PBMCs from 9 to 10 ml of fresh peripheral blood. This clonotype was picked up many times. The antigen is undetermined. Germline CDR1 and CDR2: LGHDT and YNNKEL (reference sequence). The trim removed 2 bases at V and 6 bases at J, leaving 7 bases unmatched. This CDR3 comprises 16 residues. RNA transcripts provided the source from which TCR beta CDR3 regions were amplified. The HTBI primer set was used in a first-round RT-PCR of the TCR CDR3. TCRdb itself ran the multiplex PCR reads through MiXCR, one entry per CDR3 protein. Of hundreds of thousands of distinct CDR3 sequences in the sample, approximately 15% were seen once.

This receptor was taken from a woman aged 18-30 years with Graves' hyperthyroidism. This chain joins TRBV3-1 and TRBJ1-5, with 10 bases aligning to TRBD1. The specimen was blood. This CDR3 reads CASSQTPGTGAQPQHF. The CDR3 nucleotides are TGTGCCAGCAGCCAAACTCCCGGGACAGGGGCTCAGCCCCAGCATTTT.